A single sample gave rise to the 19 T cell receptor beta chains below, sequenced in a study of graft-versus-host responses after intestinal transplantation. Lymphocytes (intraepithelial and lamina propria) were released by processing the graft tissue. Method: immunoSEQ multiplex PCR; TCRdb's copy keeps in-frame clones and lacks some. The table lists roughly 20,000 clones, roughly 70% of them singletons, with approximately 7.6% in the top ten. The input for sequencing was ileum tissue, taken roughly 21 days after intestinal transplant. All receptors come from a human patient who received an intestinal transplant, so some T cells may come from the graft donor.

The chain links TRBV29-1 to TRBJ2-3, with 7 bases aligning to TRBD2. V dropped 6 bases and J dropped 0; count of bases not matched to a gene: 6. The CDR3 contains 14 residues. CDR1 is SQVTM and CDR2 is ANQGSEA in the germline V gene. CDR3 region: CSVGERGSTDTQYF. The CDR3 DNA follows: TGCAGCGTCGGGGAGCGGGGCAGCACAGATACGCAGTATTTT.

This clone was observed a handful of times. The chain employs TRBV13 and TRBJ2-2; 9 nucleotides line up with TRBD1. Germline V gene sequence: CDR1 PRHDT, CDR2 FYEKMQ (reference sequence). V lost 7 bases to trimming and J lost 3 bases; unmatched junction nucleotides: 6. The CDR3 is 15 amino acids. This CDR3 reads CASTQTGGYTGELFF. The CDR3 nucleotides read TGTGCCAGCACCCAGACAGGGGGTTACACCGGGGAGCTGTTTTTT. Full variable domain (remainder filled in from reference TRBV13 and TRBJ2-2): AAGVIQSPRHLIKEKRETATLKCYPIPRHDTVYWYQQGPGQDPQFLISFYEKMQSDKGSIPDRFSAQQFSDYHSELNMSSLELGDSALYFCASTQTGGYTGELFFGEGSRLTVL.

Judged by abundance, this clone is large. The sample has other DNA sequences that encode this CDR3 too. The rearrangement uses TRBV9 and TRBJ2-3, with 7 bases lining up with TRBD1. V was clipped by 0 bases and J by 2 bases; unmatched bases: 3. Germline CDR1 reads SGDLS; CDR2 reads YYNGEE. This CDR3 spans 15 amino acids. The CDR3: CASSVEGAVTDTQYF. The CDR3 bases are TGTGCCAGCAGCGTAGAGGGGGCTGTCACAGATACGCAGTATTTT.

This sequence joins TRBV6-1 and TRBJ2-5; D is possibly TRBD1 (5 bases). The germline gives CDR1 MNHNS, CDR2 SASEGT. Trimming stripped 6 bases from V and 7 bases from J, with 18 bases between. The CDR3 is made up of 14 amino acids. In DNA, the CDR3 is TGTGCCAGCAGATTGGACCGTAACCAGGGGACCCAGTACTTC. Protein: CASRLDRNQGTQYF.

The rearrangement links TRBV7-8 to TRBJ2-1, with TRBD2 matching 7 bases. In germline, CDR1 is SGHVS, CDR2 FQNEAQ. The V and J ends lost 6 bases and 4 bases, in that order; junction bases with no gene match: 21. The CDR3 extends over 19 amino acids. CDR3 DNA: TGTGCCAGCAGACAAACTCCTAGCGGCTCCCCGGGGCTATACAATGAGCAGTTCTTC. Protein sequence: CASRQTPSGSPGLYNEQFF. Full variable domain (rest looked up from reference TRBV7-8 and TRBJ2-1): GAGVSQSPRYKVAKRGQDVALRCDPISGHVSLFWYQQALGQGPEFLTYFQNEAQLDKSGLPSDRFFAERPEGSVSTLKIQRTQQEDSAVYLCASRQTPSGSPGLYNEQFFGPGTRLTVL.

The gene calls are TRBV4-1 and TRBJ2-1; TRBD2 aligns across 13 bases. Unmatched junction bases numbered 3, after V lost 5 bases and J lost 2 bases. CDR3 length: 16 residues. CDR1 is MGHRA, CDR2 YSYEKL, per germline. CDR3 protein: CASSTGTSGAYNEQFF. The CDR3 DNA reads TGCGCCAGCAGCACCGGGACTAGCGGGGCCTACAATGAGCAGTTCTTC.

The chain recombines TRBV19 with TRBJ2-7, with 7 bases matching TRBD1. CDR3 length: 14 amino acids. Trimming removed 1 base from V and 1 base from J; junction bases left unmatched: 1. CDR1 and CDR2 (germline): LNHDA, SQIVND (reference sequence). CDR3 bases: TGTGCCAGTAGTATAGTACAGGGGTCCTACGAGCAGTACTTC. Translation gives CASSIVQGSYEQYF.

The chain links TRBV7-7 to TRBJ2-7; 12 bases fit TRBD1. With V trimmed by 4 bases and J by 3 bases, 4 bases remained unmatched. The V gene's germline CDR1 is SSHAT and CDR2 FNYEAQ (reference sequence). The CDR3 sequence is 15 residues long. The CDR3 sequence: CASSSGTGGFYEQYF. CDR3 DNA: TGTGCCAGCAGCTCCGGGACAGGGGGCTTCTACGAGCAGTACTTC.

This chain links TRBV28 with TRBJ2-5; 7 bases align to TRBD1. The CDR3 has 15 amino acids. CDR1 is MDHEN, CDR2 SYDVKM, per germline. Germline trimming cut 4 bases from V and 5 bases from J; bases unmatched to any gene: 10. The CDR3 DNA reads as TGTGCCAGCAGTTGGGAATCAGGGGGAAAGGAGACCCAGTACTTC. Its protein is CASSWESGGKETQYF.

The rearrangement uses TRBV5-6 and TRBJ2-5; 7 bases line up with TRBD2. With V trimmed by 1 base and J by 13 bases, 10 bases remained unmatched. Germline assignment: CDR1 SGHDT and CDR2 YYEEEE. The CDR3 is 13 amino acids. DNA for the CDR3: TGTGCCAGCAGCTTGATAGGCCGGGAGGCGCGGTACTTC. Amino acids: CASSLIGREARYF.

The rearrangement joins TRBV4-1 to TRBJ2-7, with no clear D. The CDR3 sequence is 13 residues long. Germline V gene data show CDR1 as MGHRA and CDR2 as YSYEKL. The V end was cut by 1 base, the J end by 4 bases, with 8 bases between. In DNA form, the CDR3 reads TGCGCCAGCAGCCAAGGGCTGTTTTACGAGCAGTACTTC. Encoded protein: CASSQGLFYEQYF.

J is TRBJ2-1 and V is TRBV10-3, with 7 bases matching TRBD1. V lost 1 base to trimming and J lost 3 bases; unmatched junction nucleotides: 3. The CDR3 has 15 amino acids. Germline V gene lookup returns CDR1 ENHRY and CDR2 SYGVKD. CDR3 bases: TGTGCCATCAGTGAGTACAGGGGCTTCTACAATGAGCAGTTCTTC. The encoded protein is CAISEYRGFYNEQFF.

Here the CDR3 DNA reads TGTGCCAGCAGCTTAGTGGGTCGGGGGGGAAAACTGTTTTTT. Encoded protein: CASSLVGRGGKLFF. The chain employs TRBV7-2 and TRBJ1-4; weak D call: TRBD1 (5 bases). Trimming removed 1 base at V and 10 bases at J, with 13 bases between. Germline V CDR1 and CDR2: SGHTA, FQGNSA. This CDR3 is 14 amino acids long.

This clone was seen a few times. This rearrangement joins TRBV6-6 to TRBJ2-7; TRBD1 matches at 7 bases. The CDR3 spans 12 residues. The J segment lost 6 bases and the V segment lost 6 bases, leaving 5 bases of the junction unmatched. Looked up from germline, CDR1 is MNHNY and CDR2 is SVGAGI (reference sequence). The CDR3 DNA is TGTGCCAGCAGGGACAGGCCTAGCGAGCAGTACTTC. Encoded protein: CASRDRPSEQYF.

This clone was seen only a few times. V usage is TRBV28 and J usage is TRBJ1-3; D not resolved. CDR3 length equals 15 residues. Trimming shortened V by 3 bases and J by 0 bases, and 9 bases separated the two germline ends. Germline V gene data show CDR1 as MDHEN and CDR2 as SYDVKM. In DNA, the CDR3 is TGTGCCAGCAGTTTGATTGGCTTCTCTGGAAACACCATATATTTT. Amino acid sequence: CASSLIGFSGNTIYF.

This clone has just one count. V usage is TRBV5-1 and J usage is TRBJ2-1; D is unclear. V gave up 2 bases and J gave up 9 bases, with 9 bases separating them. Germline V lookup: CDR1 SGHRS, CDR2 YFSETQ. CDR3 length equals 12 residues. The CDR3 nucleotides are TGCGCCAGCAGCTTAAGATACGGTGAGCAGTTCTTC. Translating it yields CASSLRYGEQFF.

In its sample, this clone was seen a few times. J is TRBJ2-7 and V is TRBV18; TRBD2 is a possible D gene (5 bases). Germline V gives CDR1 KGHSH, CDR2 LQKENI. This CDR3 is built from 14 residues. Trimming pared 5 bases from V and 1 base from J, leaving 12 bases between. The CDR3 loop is CASSLNGVSYEQYF. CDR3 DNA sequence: TGTGCCAGCTCATTAAACGGGGTATCCTACGAGCAGTACTTC.

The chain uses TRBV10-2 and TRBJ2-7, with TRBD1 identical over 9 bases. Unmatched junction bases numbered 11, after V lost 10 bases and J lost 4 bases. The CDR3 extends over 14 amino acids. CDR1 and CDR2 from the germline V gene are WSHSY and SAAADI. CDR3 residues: CATLRDRALYEQYF. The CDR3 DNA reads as TGCGCCACCCTCCGGGACAGGGCCCTTTACGAGCAGTACTTC.

Here the CDR3 DNA reads TGCGCCAGCAGCCAAGATCTAGGACAGTCAGTAACCTACGAGCAGTACTTC. This sequence encodes CASSQDLGQSVTYEQYF. The chain is built from TRBV4-1 and TRBJ2-7, with a tentative D call TRBD1 (6 bases). The length of the CDR3 is 17 residues. Germline loops: CDR1 MGHRA, CDR2 YSYEKL. The V end lost 0 bases, the J end lost 2 bases, and 17 bases lay between the germline ends.